This T cell receptor beta chain was identified during a study of T-cell reconstitution after alpha-beta-depleted transplantation in children. Study-wide points: It was surviving recipient T cells and thymic progenitors that gave some patients high TCRbeta diversity at day 60. Several hundred expanded graft clones reportedly were the source of alpha-beta T cells about two months after transplant.

Construction of the TCRbeta library involved unique molecular identifiers. MiXCR was run by TCRdb on the PCR reads, yielding one entry per CDR3 protein. The sample holds 100,000 or so distinct CDR3 sequences, 15% to 17% seen once. This clonotype came up many times. Antigen unknown. This CDR3 has 15 residues. Germline V CDR1 and CDR2: MNHEY, SMNVEV (reference sequence). V was clipped by 5 bases and J by 6 bases, with 20 bases between them. The TCR sequence derives from a male patient aged 2 to 10 who had a stem cell transplant for acute lymphoblastic leukemia, so the T cells may come from the graft donor. This rearrangement joins TRBV27 to TRBJ2-7; the D is unclear. Sequences were derived from PBMCs, mostly from graft donor cells, sampled 180 days after TCRalphabeta/CD19-depleted stem cell transplant. CDR3 sequence (DNA): TGTGCCAGCAGTCCTACCCCCGGAAAAGTTGGCGAGCAGTACTTC. Translation gives CASSPTPGKVGEQYF.